Below, 20 T cell receptor beta chains from the same sample are listed, as sequenced in a study of blood T cell repertoires in COVID-19 (dated by TCRdb to 2020 to 2021). Library prep was done by the immunoSEQ multiplex PCR assay. Sourced from immuneACCESS, this table was stored by TCRdb with only in-frame sequences that have V and J called. A share of the clones is absent; for the studies checked, an unresolved V gene accounts for under half, and the remainder has no known explanation. This sample gives fewer than 300,000 clones in total; around 84% of them show up just once. The biggest ten clones account for roughly 16% of the sample. Material: PBMCs or T cells enriched from blood (not recorded which). The receptors were sampled from a man between 18 and 35 years old who had recovered from COVID-19.

V and J are TRBV30 and TRBJ1-3; D is unclear. The CDR3 is 13 amino acids. V was pared by 6 bases and J by 0 bases, with 9 bases between. Germline assignment: CDR1 GTSNPN and CDR2 SVGIG (reference sequence). The CDR3 nucleotides are TGTGCCTGCTCCCTAAGCTCTGGAAACACCATATATTTT. This encodes CACSLSSGNTIYF.

The J gene is TRBJ1-1, the V gene TRBV28, with D possibly matching TRBD1 (6 bases). Germline CDR1 and CDR2: MDHEN and SYDVKM. V lost 6 bases, J lost 0 bases, and 11 bases lay in between. The CDR3 length is 14 residues. In nucleotides, the CDR3 is TGTGCCAGCAGGATGGACAGACTGAACACTGAAGCTTTCTTT. As protein: CASRMDRLNTEAFF.

The gene calls are TRBV18 and TRBJ2-3, with TRBD2 matching 7 bases. Looked up from germline, CDR1 is KGHSH and CDR2 is LQKENI. The trim removed 3 bases at V and 0 bases at J, leaving 3 bases unmatched. This CDR3 is 15 amino acids long. The CDR3 loop reads CASSPGTTSTDTQYF. For the CDR3, the DNA is TGTGCCAGCTCACCCGGGACTACTAGCACAGATACGCAGTATTTT.

Many counts were recorded for this clone. J is TRBJ1-2 and V is TRBV21-1; TRBD1, the table's D call, was not compared with the DNA. TRBV21-1 is given as a pseudogene. This CDR3 comprises 18 residues. CDR3 sequence: CASSKGKFGRQGVSGYTF. The CDR3 DNA reads TGTGCCAGCAGCAAAGGCAAGTTTGGGAGACAGGGGGTGAGTGGCTACACCTTC.

The V and J genes are TRBV29-1 and TRBJ1-1; no definite D call. V was trimmed by 4 bases and J by 0 bases, leaving 9 bases between them. The V gene's germline CDR1 is SQVTM and CDR2 ANQGSEA. The CDR3 is 13 amino acids. The CDR3 DNA reads TGCAGCGTTGGACTGACCTTGAACACTGAAGCTTTCTTT. This translates into CSVGLTLNTEAFF.

This clone showed up just once. The V call is TRBV7-9, the J call TRBJ1-4; 10 bases fit TRBD1. Unmatched junction bases numbered 8, after V lost 4 bases and J lost 9 bases. The CDR3 runs 15 residues. CDR1 and CDR2 from the germline V gene are SEHNR and FQNEAQ (reference sequence). CDR3 in amino acids: CASSSTGTGDQKLFF. In nucleotides, the CDR3 is TGTGCCAGCAGCTCTACCGGGACAGGGGACCAAAAACTGTTTTTT.

The gene calls are TRBV3-1 (or the pseudogene TRBV3-2) and TRBJ2-3; TRBD2 aligns across 10 bases. Germline values: CDR1 LGHDT, CDR2 YNNKEL (reference sequence). The trim removed 1 base at V and 0 bases at J, leaving 7 bases unmatched. There are 18 residues in the CDR3. The CDR3 loop reads CASSQARGLALSTDTQYF. For the CDR3, the DNA is TGTGCCAGCAGCCAAGCCCGGGGACTAGCGTTAAGCACAGATACGCAGTATTTT.

The chain couples TRBV5-6 to TRBJ1-2, with D possibly TRBD1 on 5 matching bases. Trimming removed 0 bases at V and 6 bases at J, with 21 bases between. CDR1 is SGHDT and CDR2 is YYEEEE in the germline V gene. CDR3 length equals 17 residues. CDR3 bases: TGTGCCAGCAGCTTGGCCGGGCCGCAGGGCCTTCTTAATGGCTACACCTTC. Translation: CASSLAGPQGLLNGYTF.

The V call is TRBV4-1, the J call TRBJ2-2; 10 bases fit TRBD2. Trimming took 4 bases from V and 1 from J; bases not matched to a gene: 6. This CDR3 spans 17 amino acids. Germline V gene lookup returns CDR1 MGHRA and CDR2 YSYEKL. The DNA for the CDR3 is TGCGCCAGCAGCCCCCTTGGGACTAGCGAGAACACCGGGGAGCTGTTTTTT. It specifies CASSPLGTSENTGELFF.

The chain employs TRBV7-9 and TRBJ2-7; 11 nucleotides line up with TRBD2. CDR1 and CDR2 (germline): SEHNR, FQNEAQ (reference sequence). V gave up 5 bases and J gave up 4 bases; unmatched junction bases: 16. The CDR3 length is 18 residues. The chain's CDR3 is CASSHPGSGGDRRYEQYF. For the CDR3, the DNA is TGTGCCAGCAGCCACCCGGGTAGCGGGGGGGACCGTAGGTACGAGCAGTACTTC.

This clone was seen more than once but under ten times. The chain carries TRBV2 and TRBJ2-7, with 7 bases identical to TRBD1. The trim removed 1 base at V and 4 bases at J, leaving 7 bases unmatched. Germline CDR1 is SNHLY and CDR2 is FYNNEI. The CDR3 extends over 15 amino acids. The DNA for the CDR3 is TGTGCCAGCAGTGAAGGACAGGGTGGATTGTACGAGCAGTACTTC. It translates to CASSEGQGGLYEQYF.

The CDR3 nucleotides are TGTGCCAGCAGCTTAGAATCGGGAGCAAGGGAGACCCAGTACTTC. This translates into CASSLESGARETQYF. The genes are TRBV11-3 and TRBJ2-5, with D tentatively TRBD2 (6 bases). Trimming removed 0 bases from V and 5 bases from J, with 13 bases in between. Germline assignment: CDR1 SGHNT and CDR2 YENEEA. The CDR3 totals 15 residues.

V is TRBV24-1 and J is TRBJ2-3; 8 bases align to TRBD1. CDR3 length: 16 amino acids. The J segment lost 1 base and the V segment lost 4 bases, leaving 6 bases of the junction unmatched. Germline-derived CDR1 and CDR2 are KGHDR and SFDVKD. Written as DNA, the CDR3 is TGTGCCACCAGTGACCTGCCGGGACAGGGCACAGATACGCAGTATTTT. Its protein is CATSDLPGQGTDTQYF.

The CDR3 protein is CASSPGSGGDNEQFF. As DNA, the CDR3 is TGTGCCAGCTCCCCGGGGAGCGGGGGGGACAATGAGCAGTTCTTC. The rearrangement uses TRBV18 and TRBJ2-1; 10 bases are a match to TRBD2. Germline V gives CDR1 KGHSH, CDR2 LQKENI. The CDR3 covers 15 residues. V was pared by 6 bases and J by 5 bases, with 7 bases of the junction left unmatched.

This chain's CDR3 is CASSLGGGTRSYNSPLHF. The CDR3 DNA sequence: TGTGCCAGCAGCTTAGGGGGGGGGACCCGCTCCTATAATTCACCCCTCCACTTT. The chain couples TRBV7-2 to TRBJ1-6; D is possibly TRBD1 (5 bases). Germline CDR1 is SGHTA and CDR2 is FQGNSA. Trimming left V 1 base short and J 0 bases short, with 13 bases between. This CDR3 contains 18 residues.

The count of this clone is one. This chain joins TRBV18 and TRBJ1-4, with D perhaps TRBD1 (6 bases). The V end lost 0 bases, the J end lost 4 bases, and 15 bases lay between the germline ends. The CDR3 is 17 residues long. Germline CDR1 reads KGHSH; CDR2 reads LQKENI. CDR3 sequence: CASSPPGQPSSNEKLFF. The CDR3 DNA is TGTGCCAGCTCACCACCCGGACAGCCATCGAGTAATGAAAAACTGTTTTTT.

Only a few counts were recorded for this clone. The gene calls are TRBV19 and TRBJ1-1; TRBD1 is a possible D gene (6 bases). V gave up 7 bases and J gave up 4 bases, with 19 bases separating them. The CDR3 is 15 residues long. The germline gives CDR1 LNHDA, CDR2 SQIVND (reference sequence). CDR3 sequence reads: CASTPPTGLITEAFF. CDR3 bases: TGTGCCAGTACCCCACCGACAGGCTTAATCACTGAAGCTTTCTTT.

CDR3 sequence: CASSPYGTSGNNEQFF. DNA for the CDR3: TGTGCCAGCAGCCCATACGGGACTAGCGGAAACAATGAGCAGTTCTTC. The V gene is TRBV3-1 (or the pseudogene TRBV3-2), the J gene TRBJ2-1; TRBD2 matches at 11 bases. The length of the CDR3 is 16 residues. J gave up 5 bases and V 4 bases, and 7 bases lay outside the gene matches. Germline V gives CDR1 LGHDT, CDR2 YNNKEL (reference sequence).

This chain links TRBV3-1 (or the pseudogene TRBV3-2) with TRBJ2-2; TRBD2 matches 8 bases. This CDR3 contains 16 residues. Trimming cost V 4 bases and J 7 bases; bases outside gene matches: 11. Germline CDR1 LGHDT, CDR2 YNNKEL (reference sequence). CDR3 sequence reads: CASSRVRGGLGGELFF. The CDR3 DNA is TGTGCCAGCAGCCGGGTCCGGGGGGGCCTCGGCGGGGAGCTGTTTTTT.

The chain is built from TRBV27 and TRBJ1-2; D is possibly TRBD1 (6 bases). The CDR3 is 15 residues long. Germline V gene sequence: CDR1 MNHEY, CDR2 SMNVEV (reference sequence). Trimming left V 6 bases short and J 4 bases short, with 18 bases between. The CDR3 reads CASSPSNRAAYGYTF. CDR3 nucleotide sequence: TGTGCCAGCAGCCCCTCCAACAGGGCGGCCTATGGCTACACCTTC.